This T cell receptor beta chain originates from a study of regulatory T cells in long-lasting Graves disease. This clonotype has just a few counts. Construction of TCR beta libraries relied on iRepertoire HTBI primers and on Arm-PCR targeting CDR3 regions. TCRdb reprocessed the multiplex PCR reads via MiXCR and lists one record per CDR3 protein. The table records about 450,000 distinct CDR3 sequences, around 17% of them present only once. CDR1 and CDR2 from the germline V gene are SEHNR and FQNEAQ (reference sequence). V gave up 2 bases and J gave up 4 bases; unmatched junction bases: 4. This CDR3 spans 15 amino acids. The sample's time point: newly diagnosed GD, antithyroid drugs for less than 3 months. PBMCs provided the RNA from which the TCR library was made. Another study also made use of these data, one on T cells in Graves' hyperthyroidism and ophthalmopathy.

Sequencing was performed on peripheral blood mononuclear cells (PBMCs), taken at new diagnosis, from a patient treated with antithyroid drugs. This sequence joins TRBV7-9 and TRBJ2-5, with 10 nucleotides matching TRBD2. This receptor was taken from a woman aged 25 to 39 with Graves disease. For the CDR3, the DNA is TGTGCCAGCAGCTTACTAGCGGGAGACCTAGAGACCCAGTACTTC. Its protein product is CASSLLAGDLETQYF.